Given below is one TCR beta chain in context. This clone's antigen is unknown. There are no base qualities to consult, and no much larger clone falls within one base. The entire isolated RNA was reverse transcribed using the High Capacity cDNA Reverse Transcription Kit, and thus expressed TCRB transcripts were sequenced. Deep immunoSEQ sequencing was performed on naive, central memory and regulatory T cell samples, with an average of roughly 3.6 million total reads per sample. Sorted cells were lysed in RLT buffer, and RNA was extracted using DNase-treated RNeasy Micro or Mini kits according to cell number. To prevent cross-contamination, each cell subset was processed individually, whereas patient and healthy donor samples were processed jointly. TCRB sequences were amplified from cDNA with the immunoSEQ multiplex PCR, producing 87-bp fragments spanning the CDR3 region. The amplicons were sequenced using the Illumina HiSeq platform. As for the authors' bioinformatics: Synthetic template baselines were used to correct PCR bias computationally, reads within Hamming distance 2 were collapsed, and singletons that could not be merged were discarded. Reads were aligned against IMGT so that V, D and J genes, CDR3 length and insertions or deletions at six rearrangement sites could be assigned. Within each subset, clonotype counts were normalized to sorted cell number, and only after that were true diversity and Gini coefficients computed with the tcR R package. Repertoire sharing was quantified using the overlap coefficient calculated on TCRB nucleotide sequences. As a proxy for the pre-selection repertoire, out-of-frame TCRB sequences from naive cells were analyzed. The clones in this table, taken by TCRdb from immuneACCESS, are in-frame only. Not every clone is retained; where verified, under half of the shortfall comes from an unresolved V gene, and the cause of the rest is unknown. V and J calls plus clone size are reproduced from that table; the DNA served to infer D and trimming. The sample contains roughly 370,000 clones, approximately 15% of them found a single time. 0.035% to 0.04% of the sample is in the top ten clones.

This sample is drawn from a study of beta chain features in type 1 diabetes (dated by TCRdb to 2016 to 2019). Regarding the research as a whole: Mean age, gender distribution, total cell number and subset yield were not different between patients and healthy donors. A total of 90 million to 140 million sorted cells were examined across all samples, and RNA yield correlated strongly with the number of cells per subset. The study compared the TCRB repertoires of sorted circulating CD4+ T cell subsets in recently diagnosed type 1 diabetes patients with those in matched healthy donors. Regulatory and stem cell-like memory subsets were isolated from only 8 patients and roughly eight healthy donors, whereas naive and central memory subsets came from all 28 donors. The research as a whole found: Naive, central memory and regulatory TCRB repertoires appeared to be more alike among patients than among healthy donors. Because cDNA was sequenced instead of genomic DNA, activated cells with high expression could be over-represented, although the groups did not differ in activation or CD3 levels. Because small numbers of individuals were included in the HLA sub-analyses, any influence of HLA type on TCRB rearrangement was left unresolved. At VDJ recombination sites, type 1 diabetes patients had fewer insertions and more deleted nucleotides, which implies abnormalities in thymic rearrangement. Type 1 diabetes patients showed a moderate but significant shortening of TCRB CDR3 length in all four CD4+ subsets. Shorter templates might be favored by PCR, yet because patient and control samples were amplified and corrected together, any such skew would affect both groups equally.

From each donor, a single peripheral blood sample of about 100 mL on average was drawn into heparinised tubes. A BD FACSAria II and a panel including CD45RO, CCR7, CD25, CD127, CD95 and CD27 were used to sort naive, central memory, regulatory and stem cell-like memory CD4+ T cells. Every sorted population had a purity above 95%. PBMCs were isolated immediately by Lymphoprep density gradient centrifugation and stained directly without culture. So that batch effects would be minimized, each experiment stained and sorted samples in pairs, pairing one healthy donor with one patient. CDR1 SGDLS and CDR2 YYNGEE are derived from the germline V gene. CDR3 length: 16 amino acids, cysteine to phenylalanine. The entry retains the CDR3 DNA only, 48 bases that are in frame from base 1. The junction shows trimming of 0 bases on V and 0 bases on J, plus 10 bases between the germline ends.

The V and J genes are TRBV9 and TRBJ2-1; a tentative D call is TRBD2 (6 bases match). The clonotype originates from a man aged 25-45 years in good health. Sequenced input: naive CD4+ T cells from blood. The meaning of the sample's cell subset or site label: true naive CD4+ T cells. The CDR3 amino acid sequence is: CASSVGDLSSYNEQFF. Here is the DNA: TGTGCCAGCAGCGTAGGGGACTTATCCTCCTACAATGAGCAGTTCTTC.